A single sample is the source of the 8 T cell receptor beta chains below, sequenced in a study of T-cell reconstitution after alpha-beta-depleted transplantation in children. For TCRbeta, the library was prepared with unique molecular identifiers. TCRdb itself ran the PCR reads through MiXCR, one entry per CDR3 protein. The sample includes under 250,000 distinct CDR3 sequences, more than 20% of them seen just once. Material: PBMCs, mostly from graft donor cells, obtained 360 days after TCRalphabeta/CD19-depleted stem cell transplant. The receptors stem from a female patient aged 2-10 years who had a stem cell transplant for congenital amegakaryocytic thrombocytopenia, so the T cells may come from the graft donor.

This chain uses TRBV4-1 with TRBJ1-6; D is ambiguous. The germline V gene has CDR1 MGHRA and CDR2 YSYEKL. V was trimmed by 3 bases and J by 7 bases, leaving 10 bases between them. The CDR3 contains 14 residues. The chain's CDR3 is CASSQRPMNSPLHF. CDR3 bases: TGCGCCAGCAGCCAGAGGCCGATGAATTCACCCCTCCACTTT.

The chain uses TRBV25-1 and TRBJ2-3; no definite D call. In germline, CDR1 is MGHDK, CDR2 SYGVNS. The CDR3 sequence is 13 residues long. V lost 6 bases and J 3 bases, leaving 10 bases between the germline ends. The CDR3 here is CASRGYVTDTQYF. The CDR3 DNA is TGTGCCAGCAGGGGATATGTGACAGATACGCAGTATTTT.

The chain has TRBV7-2 and TRBJ2-7; D perhaps matches TRBD1 (7 bases). Germline loops: CDR1 SGHTA, CDR2 FQGNSA. V lost 3 bases to trimming and J lost 4 bases, with 19 bases between them. The CDR3 has 16 amino acids. CDR3 nucleotides: TGTGCCAGCAGCTTGGGCGGGGACAGCCGTATTTACGAGCAGTACTTC. This encodes CASSLGGDSRIYEQYF.

This chain links TRBV20-1 with TRBJ2-1, with 8 bases matching TRBD1. Trimming at V came to 6 bases and at J to 0 bases, leaving 7 bases not matched to a gene. Germline V gene sequence: CDR1 DFQATT, CDR2 SNEGSKA (reference sequence). The CDR3 totals 15 residues. The chain's CDR3 is CSADLGQGSYNEQFF. The CDR3 nucleotides are TGCAGTGCGGACCTCGGACAGGGCTCCTACAATGAGCAGTTCTTC.

Remarks on this clonotype: A much larger clone is a single base away; this may be a read error. The chain uses TRBV28 and TRBJ2-5; D unresolved. This CDR3 contains 11 residues. Trimming left V 6 bases short and J 2 bases short, with 4 bases between. Germline V gene data show CDR1 as MDHEN and CDR2 as SYDVKM. The CDR3, as DNA: TGTGCCAGCAGGACTCAAGAGACCCAGTACTTC. Translation gives CASRTQETQYF.

This clonotype was detected a few times. The J gene is TRBJ2-7, the V gene TRBV11-2; D perhaps matches TRBD1 (5 bases). The CDR3 consists of 14 residues. V shed 8 bases and J shed 2 bases, with 16 bases lying between them. Germline loops: CDR1 SGHAT, CDR2 FQNNGV. The DNA for the CDR3 is TGTGCCAGCCAGAAGGGGTTAGGGACCTACGAGCAGTACTTC. Translation: CASQKGLGTYEQYF.

This clonotype came up a few times. The gene calls are TRBV12-3 or TRBV12-4 and TRBJ1-5, with D perhaps matching TRBD1 (5 bases). The CDR3 runs to 15 residues. The V gene lost 6 bases and the J gene lost 2 bases, with 14 bases spanning the gap. For the CDR3, the DNA is TGTGCCAGCAGACCTACCGGGACGGGCAATCAGCCCCAGCATTTT. This translates into CASRPTGTGNQPQHF.

The gene calls are TRBV20-1 and TRBJ1-1; D unclear. Germline CDR1 reads DFQATT; CDR2 reads SNEGSKA (reference sequence). V dropped 6 bases and J dropped 2 bases, with 13 bases sitting between them. The CDR3 is 13 amino acids. The CDR3 loop reads CSANEDLNTEAFF. DNA for the CDR3: TGCAGTGCGAACGAGGACTTAAACACTGAAGCTTTCTTT.